The sequence of this T cell receptor beta chain was determined in a study of T cells in Graves' hyperthyroidism and ophthalmopathy. TCR beta CDR3 region amplification was performed from RNA transcripts. A first-round RT-PCR of the TCR CDR3 used the HTBI primer set. MiXCR was run by TCRdb on the multiplex PCR reads, yielding one entry per CDR3 protein. In the table there are around 99,000 distinct CDR3 sequences, about 17% of which are singletons. The CDR3 extends over 14 amino acids. Germline values: CDR1 SNHLY, CDR2 FYNNEI. With 1 base clipped from V and 6 bases from J, the junction kept 4 bases outside the gene matches. Each diagnosis was grounded in clinical symptoms, serum thyroxine and TRAb, thyroid ultrasound, and orbital computed tomography.

This chain joins TRBV2 and TRBJ1-1; 8 bases line up with TRBD1. The receptor was isolated from a woman aged 45-65 years with Graves' hyperthyroidism. The sample consisted of blood. The CDR3 sequence: CASSEEQGAAEAFF. The CDR3 DNA reads as TGTGCCAGCAGTGAAGAGCAGGGGGCAGCTGAAGCTTTCTTT.